This TCR beta chain was observed in a study of graft-versus-host responses after intestinal transplantation. At the level of the study: Multivisceral, liver-intestinal, or isolated intestinal transplants were received by the recipients. Induction with anti-thymocyte globulin, then tacrolimus and steroids for three to four years, was given to all recipients.

The CDR3 is made up of 15 amino acids. V dropped 0 bases and J dropped 1; count of bases not matched to a gene: 1. Germline V gene sequence: CDR1 LGHNA, CDR2 YSLEER. Libraries were prepared by immunoSEQ multiplex PCR; TCRdb keeps only in-frame clonotypes and omits some of them. Seen here are some 95,000 clones, 90% to 95% observed once, and the top ten hold over 0.4%. This clone has just a few counts. The antigen remains undetermined. The sequence came from a human donor who received an intestinal transplant. The chain joins TRBV4-3 to TRBJ2-3; 7 nucleotides agree with TRBD2. Sequences were derived from unstimulated CD8+ T cells sorted from spleen or lymph node cells, sampled before intestinal transplant. The CDR3 region is CASSQDRGGTDTQYF. The CDR3 region has the DNA TGCGCCAGCAGCCAAGATCGGGGGGGCACAGATACGCAGTATTTT.